This entry describes one TCR beta chain. The data originate from a study of blood T cells in healthy people across ages. It was with a sample-barcoded 5' primer and a J-beta primer mix that a second PCR of roughly 7 to 12 cycles was run. TCRdb passed the 5' RACE reads through MiXCR, listing each CDR3 protein once. Of around 1,600,000 distinct CDR3 sequences listed, about 42% are singletons. Peripheral blood, approximately 10 milliliters per donor, was collected. Per sample, at least 5 micrograms of total RNA were extracted. The sequencing input was blood. The sequence was collected from a woman aged 18-35 years in good health.

The CDR3 DNA is TGCAGTGCTAGCACCCCAGGGGTGAGCATCTACGAGCAGTACTTC. It codes for CSASTPGVSIYEQYF. The chain links TRBV20-1 to TRBJ2-7; TRBD1 is a possible D gene (6 bases). V was pared by 3 bases and J by 3 bases, with 18 bases between. The length of the CDR3 is 15 residues. Looked up from germline, CDR1 is DFQATT and CDR2 is SNEGSKA (reference sequence).